This T cell receptor beta chain was identified in a study of blood T cell repertoires in COVID-19. About the research overall: Samples came from the United States, Italy and Spain, spanning acute and convalescent COVID-19. Sources were T cells, B-cell-depleted T cells, or PBMCs; the material itself was cDNA or gDNA.

CDR3 length equals 14 residues. From germline, CDR1 is MNHEY and CDR2 SMNVEV (reference sequence). Trimming left V 5 bases short and J 13 bases short, with 18 bases between. Data came from immunoSEQ multiplex PCR; TCRdb stores just in-frame clones and leaves some out. In the table there are hundreds of thousands of clones, roughly 80% of which are singletons. This chain links TRBV27 with TRBJ1-6; D may be TRBD1 (6 bases). The receptor was derived from a woman in her thirties or forties with active or convalescent COVID-19. The sequenced material came from peripheral blood. DNA for the CDR3: TGTGCCAGCAGTGTCCGGGACACGGTATTTCCCCTCCACTTT. It translates to CASSVRDTVFPLHF.